The 17 T cell receptor beta chains listed next were all sequenced from one sample in a study of control samples from healthy donors and cancer patients. The method was immunoSEQ multiplex PCR; TCRdb's version includes in-frame clones alone and lacks a portion of them. The sample lists some 140,000 clones; 80% to 95% were seen once. The specimen was blood. These receptors were taken from a man younger than 40 in good health.

The rearrangement uses TRBV3-1 (or the pseudogene TRBV3-2) and TRBJ2-3, with D perhaps matching TRBD1 or TRBD2 (6 bases each). Germline CDR1 is LGHDT and CDR2 is YNNKEL (reference sequence). Trimming removed 0 bases from V and 4 bases from J, with 20 bases in between. The CDR3 runs 18 residues. CDR3 region: CASSQDLLDSGGPDTQYF. DNA of the CDR3: TGTGCCAGCAGCCAAGATCTTCTAGACTCCGGGGGCCCAGATACGCAGTATTTT.

The chain couples TRBV28 to TRBJ1-5, with TRBD1 matching 9 bases. The CDR3 totals 16 residues. CDR1 MDHEN and CDR2 SYDVKM come from the germline V gene. The trim removed 5 bases at V and 2 bases at J, leaving 7 bases unmatched. CDR3 residues: CASSARTGVGNQPQHF. The CDR3 DNA is TGTGCCAGCAGTGCCCGGACAGGGGTTGGCAATCAGCCCCAGCATTTT. The whole variable domain, remainder taken from reference TRBV28 and TRBJ1-5, is DVKVTQSSRYLVKRTGEKVFLECVQDMDHENMFWYRQDPGLGLRLIYFSYDVKMKEKGDIPEGYSVSREKKERFSLILESASTNQTSMYLCASSARTGVGNQPQHFGDGTRLSIL.

The chain has TRBV7-9 and TRBJ1-5; a weak D match, TRBD1 (6 bases). Per the germline V gene, CDR1 is SEHNR and CDR2 is FQNEAQ (reference sequence). The V gene lost 5 bases and the J gene lost 6 bases, with 20 bases spanning the gap. This CDR3 is 16 amino acids long. The CDR3 coding sequence is TGTGCCAGCAGCCCACAGGGACCCCTGGAGGGTCAGCCCCAGCATTTT. Its translation: CASSPQGPLEGQPQHF.

The chain carries TRBV6-6 and TRBJ2-2, with D maybe TRBD2 (6 bases). Trimming shortened V by 6 bases and J by 3 bases, and 17 bases separated the two germline ends. Germline V gives CDR1 MNHNY, CDR2 SVGAGI (reference sequence). CDR3 length: 16 residues. CDR3 sequence reads: CASSPANRRDTGELFF. CDR3 coding DNA: TGTGCCAGCAGCCCCGCGAATAGGAGGGACACCGGGGAGCTGTTTTTT.

This chain joins TRBV7-9 and TRBJ2-3; 9 bases align to TRBD2. The V and J ends lost 6 bases and 3 bases, in that order; junction bases with no gene match: 7. Germline V lookup: CDR1 SEHNR, CDR2 FQNEAQ (reference sequence). CDR3 length: 15 amino acids. The CDR3 sequence is CASRASGTSTDTQYF. CDR3 nucleotide sequence: TGTGCCAGCAGGGCTAGCGGGACTAGTACAGATACGCAGTATTTT.

As to this clone: Other DNA sequences in the sample encode the same CDR3. The V call is TRBV30, the J call TRBJ1-2; no reliable D call. This CDR3 has 11 residues. V was shortened by 4 bases and J by 0 bases, with 3 bases between the two germline ends. CDR1 GTSNPN and CDR2 SVGIG come from the germline V gene (reference sequence). In nucleotides, the CDR3 is TGTGCCTGGAATGCTAACTATGGCTACACCTTC. This translates into CAWNANYGYTF.

The chain employs TRBV9 and TRBJ1-4; tentatively, D is TRBD1 (6 bases). The V gene's germline CDR1 is SGDLS and CDR2 YYNGEE. This CDR3 contains 13 residues. The V and J ends lost 8 bases and 3 bases respectively, with 11 bases between them. The CDR3 loop reads CASAEGANEKLFF. Here the CDR3 DNA reads TGTGCCAGTGCGGAGGGGGCTAATGAAAAACTGTTTTTT.

The CDR3 loop is CASRSRGRYEQYF. The CDR3 DNA is TGTGCCAGCAGGTCCAGGGGACGTTACGAGCAGTACTTC. The chain joins TRBV2 to TRBJ2-7, with a possible D match to TRBD1 (6 bases). The CDR3 spans 13 residues. V was clipped by 6 bases and J by 4 bases, with 13 bases between them. In germline, CDR1 is SNHLY, CDR2 FYNNEI. The complete variable domain, with remaining parts taken from reference TRBV2 and TRBJ2-7, reads EPEVTQTPSHQVTQMGQEVILRCVPISNHLYFYWYRQILGQKVEFLVSFYNNEISEKSEIFDDQFSVERPDGSNFTLKIRSTKLEDSAMYFCASRSRGRYEQYFGPGTRLTVT.

The CDR3 region has the DNA TGTGCCAGCAGCAAAAAAAAACCTGGACTAGCGTCAGATACGCAGTATTTT. Encoded protein: CASSKKKPGLASDTQYF. The rearrangement uses TRBV6-2 or TRBV6-3 and TRBJ2-3; 9 nucleotides line up with TRBD2. From germline, CDR1 is MNHEY and CDR2 SVGEGT. The CDR3 is made up of 17 amino acids. Losses at the gene ends were 6 bases for V and 4 bases for J; bases not matched to a gene: 14.

The V and J genes are TRBV25-1 and TRBJ2-7; D gene ambiguous. This CDR3 has 13 amino acids. Trimming took off 3 bases at V and 4 bases at J, with 10 bases between the two ends. Germline V lookup: CDR1 MGHDK, CDR2 SYGVNS. In nucleotides, the CDR3 is TGTGCCAGCAGTGATGCGGCAGCTTACGAGCAGTACTTC. This translates into CASSDAAAYEQYF.

The chain has TRBV4-1 and TRBJ2-7; 14 bases line up with TRBD2. CDR1 and CDR2 (germline): MGHRA, YSYEKL. This CDR3 comprises 16 residues. The V and J ends lost 4 bases and 7 bases, in that order; junction bases with no gene match: 9. The CDR3 bases are TGCGCCAGCAGCCCGACTAGCGGGAGGGCCTCTGGGGAGCAGTACTTC. Its translation is CASSPTSGRASGEQYF.

This clone was seen more than once but under ten times. The gene calls are TRBV7-6 and TRBJ2-7, with no clear D. The CDR3 sequence is 14 residues long. V was cut by 4 bases and J by 2 bases, with 12 bases left in between. CDR1 SGHVS and CDR2 FNYEAQ come from the germline V gene. The CDR3 loop is CASSSDGLPYEQYF. CDR3 nucleotide sequence: TGTGCCAGCAGCTCGGACGGCCTACCCTACGAGCAGTACTTC.

This chain uses TRBV12-3 or TRBV12-4 with TRBJ2-3; either TRBD1 or TRBD2 may supply D (5 bases each). This CDR3 has 12 amino acids. The V end lost 8 bases, the J end lost 4 bases, and 10 bases lay between the germline ends. CDR3 nucleotides: TGTGCCAGCTCACTGGGGGCAGATACGCAGTATTTT. This encodes CASSLGADTQYF.

The J gene is TRBJ1-2, the V gene TRBV28; D is possibly TRBD1 (6 bases). The CDR3 runs 14 residues. The V and J ends lost 7 bases and 4 bases respectively, with 16 bases between them. Germline V lookup: CDR1 MDHEN, CDR2 SYDVKM. In DNA, the CDR3 is TGTGCCAGCACGGGACAAGTACTAGGCTATGGCTACACCTTC. It encodes CASTGQVLGYGYTF.

J is TRBJ1-2 and V is TRBV6-5, with no clear D. The V and J ends lost 8 bases and 8 bases respectively, with 12 bases between them. CDR3 length: 11 residues. Germline assignment: CDR1 MNHEY and CDR2 SVGAGI. The CDR3 is CASGSEEGYTF. The CDR3 DNA reads as TGTGCCAGCGGGTCTGAAGAGGGCTACACCTTC.

The chain has TRBV2 and TRBJ1-5, with 7 bases aligning to TRBD1. Germline CDR1 SNHLY, CDR2 FYNNEI. The CDR3 has 12 amino acids. V shed 6 bases and J 7 bases; nucleotides not matched to a gene: 3. Here the CDR3 DNA reads TGTGCCAGCAGGACAGGGAGCCAGCCCCAGCATTTT. This encodes CASRTGSQPQHF.

The chain has TRBV7-9 and TRBJ2-7; 9 bases line up with TRBD1. CDR3 length: 14 amino acids. Germline loops: CDR1 SEHNR, CDR2 FQNEAQ (reference sequence). Germline trimming cut 1 base from V and 4 bases from J; bases unmatched to any gene: 2. CDR3 in DNA: TGTGCCAGCAGCTTAGGGACAGGGGTGTACGAGCAGTACTTC. Protein product: CASSLGTGVYEQYF.